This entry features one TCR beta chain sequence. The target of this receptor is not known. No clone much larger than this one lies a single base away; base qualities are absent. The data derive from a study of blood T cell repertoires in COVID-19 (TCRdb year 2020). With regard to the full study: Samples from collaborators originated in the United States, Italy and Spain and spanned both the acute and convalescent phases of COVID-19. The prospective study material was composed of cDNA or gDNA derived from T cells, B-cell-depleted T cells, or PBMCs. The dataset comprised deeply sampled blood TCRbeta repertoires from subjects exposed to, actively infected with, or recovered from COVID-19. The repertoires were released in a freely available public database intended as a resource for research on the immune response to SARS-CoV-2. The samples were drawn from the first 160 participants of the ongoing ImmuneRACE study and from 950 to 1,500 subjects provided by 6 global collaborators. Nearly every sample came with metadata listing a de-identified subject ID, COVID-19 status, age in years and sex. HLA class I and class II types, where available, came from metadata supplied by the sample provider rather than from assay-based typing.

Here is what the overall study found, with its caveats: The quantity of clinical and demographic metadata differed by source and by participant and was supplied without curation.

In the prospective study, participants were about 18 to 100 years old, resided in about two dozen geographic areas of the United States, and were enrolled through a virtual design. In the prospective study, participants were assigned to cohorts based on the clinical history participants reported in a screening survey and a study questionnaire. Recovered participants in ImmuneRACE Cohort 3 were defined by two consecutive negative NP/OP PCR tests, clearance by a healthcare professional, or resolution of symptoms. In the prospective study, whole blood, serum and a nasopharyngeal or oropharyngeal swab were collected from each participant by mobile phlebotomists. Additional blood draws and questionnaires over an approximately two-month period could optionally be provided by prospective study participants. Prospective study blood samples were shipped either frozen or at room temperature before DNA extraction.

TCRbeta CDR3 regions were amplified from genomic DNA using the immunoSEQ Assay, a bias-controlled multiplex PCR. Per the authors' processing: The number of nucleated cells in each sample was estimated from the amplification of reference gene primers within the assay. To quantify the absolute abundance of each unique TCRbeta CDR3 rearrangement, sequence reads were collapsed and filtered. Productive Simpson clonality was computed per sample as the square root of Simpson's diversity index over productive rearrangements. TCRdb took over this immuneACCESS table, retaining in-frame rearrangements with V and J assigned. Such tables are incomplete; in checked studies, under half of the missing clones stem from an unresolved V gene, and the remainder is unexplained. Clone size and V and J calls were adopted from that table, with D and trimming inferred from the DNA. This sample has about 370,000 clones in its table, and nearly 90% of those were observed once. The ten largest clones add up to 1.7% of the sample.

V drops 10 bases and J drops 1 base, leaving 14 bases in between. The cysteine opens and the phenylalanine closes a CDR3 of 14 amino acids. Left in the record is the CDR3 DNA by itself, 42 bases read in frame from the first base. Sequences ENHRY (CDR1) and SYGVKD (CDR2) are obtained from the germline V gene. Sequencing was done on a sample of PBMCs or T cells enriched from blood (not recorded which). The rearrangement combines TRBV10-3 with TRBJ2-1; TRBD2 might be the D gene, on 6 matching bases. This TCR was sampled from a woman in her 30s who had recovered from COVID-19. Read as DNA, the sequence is TGTGCCAACCGATCGGGAGAGTCCTACAATGAGCAGTTCTTC. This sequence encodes CANRSGESYNEQFF.